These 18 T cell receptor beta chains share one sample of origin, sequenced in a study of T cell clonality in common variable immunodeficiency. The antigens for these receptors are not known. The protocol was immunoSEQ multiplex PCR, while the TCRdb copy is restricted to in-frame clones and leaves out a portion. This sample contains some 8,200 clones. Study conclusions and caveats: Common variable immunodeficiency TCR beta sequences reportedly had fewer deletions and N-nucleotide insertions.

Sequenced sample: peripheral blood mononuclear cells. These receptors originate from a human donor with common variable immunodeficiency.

CDR3 sequence: CAVPRGNEQFF. CDR3 DNA (partial): TGTGCCGTACCGCGGGGGAATGAG. The chain combines TRBV7-6 with TRBJ2-1; 7 positions match TRBD2. The read terminates 3 residues ahead of where the CDR3 ends, so the germline J gene completes it. The CDR3 consists of 11 residues. The germline CDR1 and CDR2 sequences are SGHVS and FNYEAQ. V was clipped by 11 bases and J by 7 bases; unmatched bases: 5.

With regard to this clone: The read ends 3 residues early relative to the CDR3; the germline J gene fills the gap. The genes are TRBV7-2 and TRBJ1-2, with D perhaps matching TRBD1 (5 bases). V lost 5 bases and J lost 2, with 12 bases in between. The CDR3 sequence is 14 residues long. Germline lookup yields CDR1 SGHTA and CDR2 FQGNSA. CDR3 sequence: CASSPGQNNYGYTF. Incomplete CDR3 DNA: TGTGCCAGCAGCCCCGGACAAAACAACTATGGC.

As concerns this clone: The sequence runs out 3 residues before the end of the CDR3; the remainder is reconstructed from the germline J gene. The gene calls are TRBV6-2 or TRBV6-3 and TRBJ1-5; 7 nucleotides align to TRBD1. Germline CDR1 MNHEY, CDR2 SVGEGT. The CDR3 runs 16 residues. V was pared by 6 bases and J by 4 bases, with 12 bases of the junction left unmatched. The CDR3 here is CASSRSTGFGNQPQHF. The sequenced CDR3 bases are TGTGCCAGCAGCCGCTCGACAGGGTTTGGTAATCAGCCC.

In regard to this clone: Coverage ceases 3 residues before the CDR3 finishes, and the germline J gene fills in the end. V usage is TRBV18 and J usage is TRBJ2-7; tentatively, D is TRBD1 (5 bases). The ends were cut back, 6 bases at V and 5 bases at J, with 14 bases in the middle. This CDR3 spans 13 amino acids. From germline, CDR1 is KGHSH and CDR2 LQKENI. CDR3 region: CASSLQGKNEQYF. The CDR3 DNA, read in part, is TGTGCCAGCTCCCTCCAGGGCAAAAACGAG.

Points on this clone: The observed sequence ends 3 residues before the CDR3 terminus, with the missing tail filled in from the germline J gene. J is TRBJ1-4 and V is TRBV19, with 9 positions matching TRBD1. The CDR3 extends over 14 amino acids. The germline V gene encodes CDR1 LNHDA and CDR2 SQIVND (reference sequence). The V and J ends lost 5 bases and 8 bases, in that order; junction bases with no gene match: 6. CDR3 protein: CASSLQGAGEKLFF. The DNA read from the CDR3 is TGTGCCAGTAGTCTACAGGGGGCCGGCGAAAAA.

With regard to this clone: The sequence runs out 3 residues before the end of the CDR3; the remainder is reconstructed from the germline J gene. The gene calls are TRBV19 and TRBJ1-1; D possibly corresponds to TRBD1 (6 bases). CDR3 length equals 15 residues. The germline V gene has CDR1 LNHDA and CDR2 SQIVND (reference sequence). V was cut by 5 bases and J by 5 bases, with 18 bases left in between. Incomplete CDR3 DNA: TGTGCCAGTAGTCAAACAGGGCTCGGAGGAACTGAA. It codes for CASSQTGLGGTE. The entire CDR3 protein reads CASSQTGLGGTEAFF.

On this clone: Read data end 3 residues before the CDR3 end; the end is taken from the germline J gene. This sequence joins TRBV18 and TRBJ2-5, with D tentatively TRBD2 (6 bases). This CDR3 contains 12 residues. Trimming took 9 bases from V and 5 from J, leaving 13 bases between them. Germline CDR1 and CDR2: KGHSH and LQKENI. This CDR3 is CASSGGGETQYF. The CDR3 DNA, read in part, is TGTGCCAGTTCTGGTGGAGGGGAGACC.

The CDR3 spells CASSPNKRGVYNEQFF. The sequenced part of the CDR3 DNA is TGTGCCAGCTCACCAAACAAGCGGGGGGTCTACAATGAG. The V call is TRBV18, the J call TRBJ2-1; 9 bases align to TRBD2. The CDR3 end lies 3 residues beyond the end of the read and is filled in from the germline J gene. Trimming took 2 bases from V and 3 from J; bases not matched to a gene: 5. Germline V gives CDR1 KGHSH, CDR2 LQKENI. This CDR3 is 16 amino acids long.

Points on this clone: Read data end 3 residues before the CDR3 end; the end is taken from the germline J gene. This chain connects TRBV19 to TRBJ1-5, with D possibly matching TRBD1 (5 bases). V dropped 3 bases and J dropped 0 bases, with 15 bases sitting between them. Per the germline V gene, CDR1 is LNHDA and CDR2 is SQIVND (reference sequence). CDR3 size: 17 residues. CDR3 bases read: TGTGCCAGTAGTATCTTCCGACAGCAATATAGCAATCAGCCC. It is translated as CASSIFRQQYSNQP. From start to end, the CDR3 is CASSIFRQQYSNQPQHF.

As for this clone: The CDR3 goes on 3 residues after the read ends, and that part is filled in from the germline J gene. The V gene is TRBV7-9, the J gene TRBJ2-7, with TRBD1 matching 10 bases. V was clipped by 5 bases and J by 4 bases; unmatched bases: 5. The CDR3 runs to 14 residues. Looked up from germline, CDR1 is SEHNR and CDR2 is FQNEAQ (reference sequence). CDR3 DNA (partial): TGTGCCAGCAGCCGTCCGGACAGGGGGTACGAG. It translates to CASSRPDRGYE. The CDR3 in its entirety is CASSRPDRGYEQYF.

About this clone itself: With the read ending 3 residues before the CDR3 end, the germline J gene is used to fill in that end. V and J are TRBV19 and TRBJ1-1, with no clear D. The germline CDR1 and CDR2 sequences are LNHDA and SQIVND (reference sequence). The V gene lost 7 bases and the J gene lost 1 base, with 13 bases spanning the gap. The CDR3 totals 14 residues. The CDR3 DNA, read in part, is TGTGCCAGTAATGGGCACCGTGGGAACACTGAA. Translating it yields CASNGHRGNTE. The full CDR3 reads CASNGHRGNTEAFF.

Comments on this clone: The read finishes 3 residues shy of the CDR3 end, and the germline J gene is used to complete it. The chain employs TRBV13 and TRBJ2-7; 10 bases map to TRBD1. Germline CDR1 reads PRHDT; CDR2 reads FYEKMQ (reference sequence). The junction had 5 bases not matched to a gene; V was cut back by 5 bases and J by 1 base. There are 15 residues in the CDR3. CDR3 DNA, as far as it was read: TGTGCCAGCAGCCCCTCGGGACAGGGGTCCTACGAG. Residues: CASSPSGQGSYE. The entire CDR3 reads CASSPSGQGSYEQYF. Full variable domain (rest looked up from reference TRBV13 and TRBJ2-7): AAGVIQSPRHLIKEKRETATLKCYPIPRHDTVYWYQQGPGQDPQFLISFYEKMQSDKGSIPDRFSAQQFSDYHSELNMSSLELGDSALYFCASSPSGQGSYEQYFGPGTRLTVT.

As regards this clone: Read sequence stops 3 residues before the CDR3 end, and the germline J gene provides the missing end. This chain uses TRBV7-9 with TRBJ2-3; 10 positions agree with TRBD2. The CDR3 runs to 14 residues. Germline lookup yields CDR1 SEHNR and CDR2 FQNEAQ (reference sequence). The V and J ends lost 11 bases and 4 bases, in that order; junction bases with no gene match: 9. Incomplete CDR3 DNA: TGTGCCGGCTCTAGCGGGGGTGTTGCAGATACG. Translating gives CAGSSGGVADT. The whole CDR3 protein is CAGSSGGVADTQYF.

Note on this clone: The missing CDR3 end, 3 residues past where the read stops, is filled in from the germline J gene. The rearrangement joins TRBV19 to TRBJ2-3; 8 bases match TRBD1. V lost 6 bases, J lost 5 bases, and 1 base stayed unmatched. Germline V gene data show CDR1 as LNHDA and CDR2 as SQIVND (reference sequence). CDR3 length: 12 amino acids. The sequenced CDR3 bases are TGTGCCAGTAGACAGGGGGGAGATACG. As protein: CASRQGGDT. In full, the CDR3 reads CASRQGGDTQYF.

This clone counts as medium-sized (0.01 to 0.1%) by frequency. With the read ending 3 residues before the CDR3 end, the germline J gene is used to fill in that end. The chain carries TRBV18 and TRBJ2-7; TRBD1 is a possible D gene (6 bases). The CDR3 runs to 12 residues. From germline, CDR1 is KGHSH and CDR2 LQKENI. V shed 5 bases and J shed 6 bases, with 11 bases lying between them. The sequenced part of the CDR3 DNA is TGTGCCAGCTCATCAACAGGGTTCGAG. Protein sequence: CASSSTGFE. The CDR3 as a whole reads CASSSTGFEQYF.

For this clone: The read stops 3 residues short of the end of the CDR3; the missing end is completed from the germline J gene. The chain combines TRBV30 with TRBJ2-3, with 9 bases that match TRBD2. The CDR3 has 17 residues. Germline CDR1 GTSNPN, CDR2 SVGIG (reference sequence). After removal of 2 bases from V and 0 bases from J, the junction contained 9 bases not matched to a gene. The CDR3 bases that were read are TGTGCCTGGAGTAAGGGGGATACTAGCGGGAGCACAGATACG. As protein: CAWSKGDTSGSTDT. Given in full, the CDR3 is CAWSKGDTSGSTDTQYF.

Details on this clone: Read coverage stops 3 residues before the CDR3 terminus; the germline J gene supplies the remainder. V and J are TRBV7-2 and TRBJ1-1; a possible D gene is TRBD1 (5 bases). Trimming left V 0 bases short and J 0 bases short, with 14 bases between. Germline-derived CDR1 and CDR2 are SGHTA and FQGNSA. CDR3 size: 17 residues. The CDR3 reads CASSLAGWRGMNTEAFF. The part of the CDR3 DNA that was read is TGTGCCAGCAGCTTAGCTGGGTGGAGGGGAATGAACACTGAA.

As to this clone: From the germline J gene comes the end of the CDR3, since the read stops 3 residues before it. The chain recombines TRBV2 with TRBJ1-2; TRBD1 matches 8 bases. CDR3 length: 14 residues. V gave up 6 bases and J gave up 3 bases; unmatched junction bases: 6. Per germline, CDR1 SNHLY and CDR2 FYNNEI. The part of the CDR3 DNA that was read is TGTGCCAGCAGGGGGCAGGGGGCAGACTATGGC. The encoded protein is CASRGQGADYG. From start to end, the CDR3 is CASRGQGADYGYTF.